This T cell receptor (beta chain) was retrieved from a study of circulating CD8 cells and anti-PD-1 response in melanoma (TCRdb year 2020). About the investigation overall: Nivolumab was administered to patients intravenously at 3 mg/kg every 2 weeks. Of the 13 patients in the melanoma cohort, anti-PD-1 was received as first-line therapy by seven patients, and prior targeted therapy or immunotherapy had been received by six patients. Patients with complete or partial responses were classified as responders; those with stable or progressive disease (RECIST v1.1) as non-responders. A total of 11 melanoma patients were included in the TCR repertoire analysis, 4 of them responders and 7 non-responders. On on-treatment samples, PD-1 was detected using a biotinylated anti-human IgG4 antibody.

Regarding this clonotype: No antigen is known for it. Per-base qualities were not stored, and no clone one base away is much larger.

Taken from the germline V gene, the CDR1 and CDR2 loops are SGHTA and FQGTGA. The V end loses 2 bases and the J end loses 13 bases, and a stretch of 12 bases separates them. The CDR3 measures 12 amino acids from cysteine to phenylalanine. Only CDR3 DNA remains: 36 bases, in frame from the first base. Sequenced on a NextSeq 500. TCR libraries were prepared from approximately 15 ng of total RNA with the QIAseq Immune Repertoire RNA Library Kit, Human TCR Panel. Sequencing of the TCR libraries was done on an Illumina NextSeq with a Mid Output V2 kit and asymmetric 261x41 paired-end reads. Each TCR library was diluted to about 3.8 nM, after which the TCR libraries were pooled, denatured and loaded at roughly 1 pM. The study's processing was this. The QIAGEN GeneGlobe Data Analysis Center was used to process TCR FASTQ files, and downstream analysis was done in R 3.5.2. Clonality was calculated as one minus Shannon entropy normalized by the log of the number of unique productive sequences. TRA or TRB clonotypes differing in abundance between baseline and M1 were identified within each subset by Fisher exact tests at 5% FDR. Clonotypes with differential abundance were classified as emerging, expanding, contracting or non-expanding/contracting. Morisita's overlap index was used to measure repertoire overlap between patients. TCRdb reprocessed the public reads (quality trimming at Q25 with fastp, clone calling with MiXCR) and kept in-frame beta chains. Each CDR3 protein gets just one entry, which takes the most common genes and DNA from the rows behind it. TCRdb's processing, not the authors', yielded these V and J calls. In this sample the table shows 690 or so distinct CDR3 sequences, roughly a tenth of which occur a single time. The ten most abundant clones make up 68% of the sample.

What the study reported, not specific to this receptor: Tumor material was not accessible, so tumor reactivity was assessed by peptide assays on expanded sorted subsets instead. The cohort mixed treatment-naive and previously treated patients, which the authors noted could influence results. Repertoires were largely private between subsets, with under 7.5% of TRB clonotypes shared at M1; sharing was highest between DPOS and TIGIT. The DNEG repertoire had the highest diversity, the PD-1 and DPOS repertoires had similar and higher clonality, and the TIGIT repertoires had the lowest diversity. The published TCR repertoire comparisons used only baseline and M1 samples from a small cohort with few responders. Because of limited material, replicates were generally not included when the experiments were performed.

A BD FACSAria II cell sorter was used to sort four subsets, defined by PD-1 and/or TIGIT, from live CD3+CD8+TCRalphabeta+ cells. Circulating CD8 T cells were sorted into four subsets by PD-1 and TIGIT expression to characterize their relevance to anti-PD-1 therapy response. For each sorted CD8 T-cell subset, both the TCR alpha and TCR beta chains were sequenced. Peripheral blood was collected before the first anti-PD-1 injection, after two injections and after four injections. PBMCs were isolated immediately by Ficoll gradient centrifugation. Until use, PBMCs were cryopreserved in liquid nitrogen in RPMI containing roughly 21% FCS and about 9.2% DMSO. After thawing, PBMCs were stained with a viability dye plus antibodies against CD3, CD8alpha, TCRalphabeta, PD-1 and TIGIT. The RNeasy Kit was used to extract total RNA, and all samples had a RIN greater than 7.

The source is a human donor with melanoma. The sequence joins TRBV7-3 to TRBJ2-1, and possibly TRBD2, on 6 matching bases. The sequences come from CD8+ T cells from PBMCs, collected at baseline or after one month of anti-PD-1 therapy (not recorded which). CDR3 protein: CASSLLGGEQFF. The DNA sequence is as follows: TGTGCCAGCAGCTTACTTGGCGGGGAACAGTTCTTC.